One sample yielded the 28 T cell receptor beta chains listed below, sequenced in a study of sequential checkpoint blockade in melanoma. Repertoires were generated with immunoSEQ multiplex PCR, while TCRdb's copy carries only in-frame clones and drops some. The data show almost 20,000 clones, approximately 80% seen once. Treatment noted: randomized to nivolumab then ipilimumab (arm A) or the reverse (arm B). The source material was CD8+ T cells sorted from blood (inferred from file names), sampled from a patient given nivolumab and ipilimumab in sequence. The source is a human donor with melanoma.

The chain uses TRBV6-1 and TRBJ1-5; D remains unclear. This CDR3 is 15 amino acids long. V was trimmed by 6 bases and J by 0 bases, leaving 12 bases between them. The germline V gene has CDR1 MNHNS and CDR2 SASEGT. The CDR3 coding sequence is TGTGCCAGCAGGCCGGGCGGGTATAGCAATCAGCCCCAGCATTTT. This encodes CASRPGGYSNQPQHF.

Only one count was recorded for this clone. This chain uses TRBV9 with TRBJ2-5; 11 positions match TRBD2. This CDR3 contains 16 residues. The J segment lost 5 bases and the V segment lost 5 bases, leaving 11 bases of the junction unmatched. CDR1 is SGDLS and CDR2 is YYNGEE in the germline V gene. The CDR3 sequence: CASSAFTSGGRETQYF. CDR3 in DNA: TGTGCCAGCAGTGCCTTTACTAGCGGGGGTAGGGAGACCCAGTACTTC. The full variable domain, completed using reference TRBV9 and TRBJ2-5, is DSGVTQTPKHLITATGQRVTLRCSPRSGDLSVYWYQQSLDQGLQFLIQYYNGEERAKGNILERFSAQQFPDLHSELNLSSLELGDSALYFCASSAFTSGGRETQYFGPGTRLLVL.

The V gene is TRBV27, the J gene TRBJ2-5; 10 bases match TRBD2. Trimming removed 8 bases from V and 5 bases from J; junction bases left unmatched: 11. The CDR3 consists of 15 residues. The germline CDR1 and CDR2 sequences are MNHEY and SMNVEV (reference sequence). CDR3 residues: CASRPAGSGRETQYF. In DNA, the CDR3 is TGTGCCAGCCGCCCGGCTGGTAGCGGGAGGGAGACCCAGTACTTC.

To note about this clone: At the DNA level, this CDR3 is encoded by other sequences in the same sample as well. The rearrangement uses TRBV4-3 and TRBJ1-2; D is uncertain. Trimming shortened V by 1 base and J by 4 bases, and 13 bases separated the two germline ends. This CDR3 has 15 residues. Germline-derived CDR1 and CDR2 are LGHNA and YSLEER. The CDR3 loop reads CASSQVRGGSYGYTF. CDR3 DNA: TGCGCCAGCAGCCAAGTAAGAGGCGGTTCCTATGGCTACACCTTC.

The rearrangement uses TRBV9 and TRBJ2-6; D call uncertain. The CDR3 runs 17 residues. CDR1 SGDLS and CDR2 YYNGEE come from the germline V gene. Trimming shortened V by 1 base and J by 0 bases, and 11 bases separated the two germline ends. The CDR3 region is CASSVMRHLSGANVLTF. The CDR3 DNA reads TGTGCCAGCAGCGTAATGAGACACCTCTCTGGGGCCAACGTCCTGACTTTC. Using reference TRBV9 and TRBJ2-6 for the parts outside the CDR3, the full variable domain is DSGVTQTPKHLITATGQRVTLRCSPRSGDLSVYWYQQSLDQGLQFLIQYYNGEERAKGNILERFSAQQFPDLHSELNLSSLELGDSALYFCASSVMRHLSGANVLTFGAGSRLTVL.

The chain joins TRBV10-3 to TRBJ2-7, with D uncertain. Trimming took 5 bases from V and 2 from J, leaving 7 bases between them. This CDR3 has 12 residues. The germline gives CDR1 ENHRY, CDR2 SYGVKD. The CDR3 here is CAISPGAYEQYF. The CDR3 DNA reads as TGTGCCATCAGTCCCGGAGCCTACGAGCAGTACTTC.

The chain links TRBV13 to TRBJ2-3; 13 bases fit TRBD2. CDR3 length: 17 amino acids. J lost 2 bases, V lost 5 bases, and 7 bases had no gene match. Per the germline V gene, CDR1 is PRHDT and CDR2 is FYEKMQ (reference sequence). CDR3 loop: CASSIETSGGLTDTQYF. CDR3 in DNA: TGTGCCAGCAGCATCGAGACTAGCGGGGGGCTCACAGATACGCAGTATTTT.

The genes are TRBV19 and TRBJ1-5; a possible D gene is TRBD1 (5 bases). The germline V gene encodes CDR1 LNHDA and CDR2 SQIVND (reference sequence). This CDR3 has 12 residues. Trimming took 5 bases from V and 5 from J, leaving 7 bases between them. CDR3 residues: CASSLQDQPQHF. For the CDR3, the DNA is TGTGCCAGTAGTTTACAGGATCAGCCCCAGCATTTT.

This clone has only one observation. The gene calls are TRBV2 and TRBJ2-7; 10 bases agree with TRBD1. Germline values: CDR1 SNHLY, CDR2 FYNNEI. V lost 8 bases to trimming and J lost 6 bases; unmatched junction nucleotides: 10. The length of the CDR3 is 14 residues. DNA for the CDR3: TGTGCCAGCGAGGGGACAGGGGATGTACGCGAGCAGTACTTC. Protein sequence: CASEGTGDVREQYF.

A single count supports this clone. One end of the junction fails to match germline, which may point to a read error. The V and J genes are TRBV13 and TRBJ2-1, with 8 bases identical to TRBD1. The CDR3 has 15 residues. Germline-derived CDR1 and CDR2 are PRHDT and FYEKMQ (reference sequence). The CDR3 spells CASSLGGQGNNGQFF. CDR3 nucleotides: TGTGCCAGCAGCTTAGGTGGACAGGGAAACAATGGGCAGTTCTTC.

The V call is TRBV4-3, the J call TRBJ1-2; a weak D match, TRBD1 (5 bases). V was trimmed by 3 bases and J by 1 base, leaving 21 bases between them. The CDR3 has 18 amino acids. Looked up from germline, CDR1 is LGHNA and CDR2 is YSLEER. DNA for the CDR3: TGCGCCAGCAGCCAGTCTGGGAGGGGTGGGTTCGTTAACTATGGCTACACCTTC. Amino acid sequence: CASSQSGRGGFVNYGYTF.

This clone came up once. The chain uses TRBV27 and TRBJ1-5; no reliable D call. The CDR3 consists of 15 residues. Trimming took off 5 bases at V and 0 bases at J, with 11 bases between the two ends. Germline-derived CDR1 and CDR2 are MNHEY and SMNVEV (reference sequence). The CDR3 sequence: CASSPGIYSNQPQHF. CDR3 DNA sequence: TGTGCCAGCAGTCCCGGGATCTATAGCAATCAGCCCCAGCATTTT.

The V gene is TRBV28, the J gene TRBJ1-1; no firm D call. The CDR3 has 13 residues. V lost 1 base and J 1 base, leaving 4 bases between the germline ends. Germline lookup yields CDR1 MDHEN and CDR2 SYDVKM. CDR3 sequence (DNA): TGTGCCAGCAGTTTATTCGGGAACACTGAAGCTTTCTTT. It codes for CASSLFGNTEAFF.

The chain is built from TRBV7-8 and TRBJ2-7; no clear D gene. This CDR3 region has 11 residues. Germline loops: CDR1 SGHVS, CDR2 FQNEAQ. The V and J ends lost 2 bases and 6 bases respectively, with 5 bases between them. DNA of the CDR3: TGTGCCAGCAGCTTACTGAGCGAGCAGTACTTC. Protein sequence: CASSLLSEQYF.

V usage is TRBV7-9 and J usage is TRBJ2-5, with TRBD1 matching over 8 bases. Looked up from germline, CDR1 is SEHNR and CDR2 is FQNEAQ (reference sequence). The J segment lost 5 bases and the V segment lost 2 bases, leaving 4 bases of the junction unmatched. This CDR3 spans 14 amino acids. The CDR3: CASSLLTGGETQYF. The DNA of the CDR3 is TGTGCCAGCAGCTTACTTACAGGGGGTGAGACCCAGTACTTC.

The chain recombines TRBV30 with TRBJ1-2; 9 bases map to TRBD1. This CDR3 has 15 residues. The V segment lost 4 bases and the J segment 5 bases; nucleotides outside the gene matches: 11. The germline CDR1 and CDR2 sequences are GTSNPN and SVGIG (reference sequence). The CDR3 coding sequence is TGTGCCTGGATCGAGGGGACAGGGAACTCATATGGCTACACCTTC. Its translation: CAWIEGTGNSYGYTF.

V is TRBV7-2 and J is TRBJ1-1, with D possibly being TRBD1 (6 bases). Germline lookup yields CDR1 SGHTA and CDR2 FQGNSA. The CDR3 covers 18 residues. The V end lost 1 base, the J end lost 0 bases, and 18 bases lay between the germline ends. This CDR3 is CASSLGGKWYRVNTEAFF. The CDR3 coding sequence is TGTGCCAGCAGCTTAGGTGGGAAATGGTACAGGGTGAACACTGAAGCTTTCTTT.

The chain carries TRBV4-3 and TRBJ2-7; TRBD1 agrees at 8 bases. With V trimmed by 0 bases and J by 5 bases, 9 bases remained unmatched. The CDR3 contains 16 residues. The germline gives CDR1 LGHNA, CDR2 YSLEER. As DNA, the CDR3 is TGCGCCAGCAGCCAAGATTGGGTGGGACAGGCGGACGAGCAGTACTTC. It is translated as CASSQDWVGQADEQYF.

V gene TRBV13 combines with J gene TRBJ1-2, with TRBD1 matching 7 bases. The V segment lost 0 bases and the J segment 5 bases; nucleotides outside the gene matches: 3. The CDR3 length is 14 residues. CDR1 is PRHDT, CDR2 FYEKMQ, per germline (reference sequence). The CDR3 nucleotides are TGTGCCAGCAGCTTAGGGACAGGGACTTATGGCTACACCTTC. Translating it yields CASSLGTGTYGYTF.

This clone ranks as medium-sized. The chain carries TRBV7-6 and TRBJ1-2; 9 nucleotides agree with TRBD1. V lost 1 base to trimming and J lost 8 bases; unmatched junction nucleotides: 2. CDR1 is SGHVS, CDR2 FNYEAQ, per germline. This CDR3 contains 13 residues. In DNA form, the CDR3 reads TGTGCCAGCAGCTTAGATGGGACAGGGGGCTACACCTTC. Translating gives CASSLDGTGGYTF.

The chain combines TRBV5-6 with TRBJ1-4; 7 bases are shared with TRBD1. This CDR3 has 15 residues. Germline V gives CDR1 SGHDT, CDR2 YYEEEE. Trimming cost V 2 bases and J 6 bases; bases outside gene matches: 7. The CDR3 is CASSLLGGRDEKLFF. DNA of the CDR3: TGTGCCAGCAGCTTATTAGGGGGCCGGGATGAAAAACTGTTTTTT.

The chain has TRBV7-9 and TRBJ2-7, with TRBD1 identical over 12 bases. Per the germline V gene, CDR1 is SEHNR and CDR2 is FQNEAQ (reference sequence). The CDR3 length is 15 residues. Losses at the gene ends were 5 bases for V and 5 bases for J; bases not matched to a gene: 7. The CDR3 sequence is CASSPRDRGLDEQYF. In DNA form, the CDR3 reads TGTGCCAGCAGCCCGCGGGACAGGGGGCTGGACGAGCAGTACTTC.

The rearrangement joins TRBV7-8 to TRBJ2-5; D might be TRBD2 (6 bases). The DNA end is more similar to TRBJ2-7, so the J call may be wrong. This CDR3 spans 12 amino acids. Per germline, CDR1 SGHVS and CDR2 FQNEAQ. The CDR3 DNA reads as TGTGCCAGCAGCTTGGGGCGGGGCGAGCAGTACTTC. Translation gives CASSLGRGEQYF.

This clone has just a few counts. The chain combines TRBV9 with TRBJ2-5; 8 bases match TRBD2. Germline CDR1 reads SGDLS; CDR2 reads YYNGEE. The CDR3 spans 15 residues. Trimming removed 0 bases from V and 1 base from J; junction bases left unmatched: 2. DNA for the CDR3: TGTGCCAGCAGCGTAGCGGCGGGGGGCCAAGAGACCCAGTACTTC. Protein sequence: CASSVAAGGQETQYF.

The chain recombines TRBV14 with TRBJ2-1; 15 positions agree with TRBD2. CDR1 is SGHDN, CDR2 FVKESK, per germline. This CDR3 has 15 residues. V shed 4 bases, J shed 8 bases, and the junction held 3 bases outside the gene matches. CDR3 sequence: CASSLGTSGGYEQFF. CDR3 coding DNA: TGTGCCAGCAGCCTCGGGACTAGCGGGGGGTATGAGCAGTTCTTC.

This clone was recorded a few times. This chain links TRBV5-8 with TRBJ1-1; 9 nucleotides line up with TRBD1. V lost 4 bases to trimming and J lost 3 bases; unmatched junction nucleotides: 4. Germline CDR1 is SGHTS and CDR2 is YDEGEE. The CDR3 length is 14 residues. Here the CDR3 DNA reads TGTGCCAGCAGCCGGGACAGGGTCGACACTGAAGCTTTCTTT. Its protein is CASSRDRVDTEAFF.

The J gene is TRBJ1-1, the V gene TRBV27; D call uncertain. CDR1 MNHEY and CDR2 SMNVEV come from the germline V gene (reference sequence). Trimming stripped 3 bases from V and 1 base from J, with 6 bases between. There are 13 residues in the CDR3. CDR3: CASSLGRNTEAFF. In nucleotides, the CDR3 is TGTGCCAGCAGTTTGGGGAGGAACACTGAAGCTTTCTTT.

The genes are TRBV2 and TRBJ1-2; 9 bases fit TRBD1. Trimming removed 4 bases from V and 3 bases from J; junction bases left unmatched: 9. Germline CDR1 reads SNHLY; CDR2 reads FYNNEI. The CDR3 consists of 16 residues. As DNA, the CDR3 is TGTGCCAGCAGTGGGGACAGGGAGGCTAAGGACTATGGCTACACCTTC. Translation: CASSGDREAKDYGYTF.